This TCR beta chain was retrieved from a study of cytomegalovirus exposure and HLA in healthy donors. 60 Vbeta and 13 Jbeta primers were used in PCR. TCRdb's table, derived via immunoSEQ multiplex PCR, lists solely in-frame clones and lacks some. Of 180,000 or so clones in the sample, approximately 78% were seen once. Details on this clone: The antigen remains unidentified.

Findings of the study overall: For most subjects, TCR beta sequences were reported to predict HLA-A and HLA-B alleles with accuracy. Overall, approximately 150 TCR beta chains were annotated as cytomegalovirus-associated.

The germline gives CDR1 SGHTS, CDR2 YDEGEE. CDR3 length: 13 amino acids. The V end lost 4 bases, the J end lost 5 bases, and 12 bases lay between the germline ends. The receptor was derived from a woman in her 50s in good health and CMV-seropositive. The sequencing sample was made of PBMCs. The chain combines TRBV5-8 with TRBJ1-2; tentative D call: TRBD1 (5 bases). The CDR3 loop is CASSVAGNYGYTF. CDR3 sequence (DNA): TGTGCCAGCAGCGTCGCAGGGAATTATGGCTACACCTTC.